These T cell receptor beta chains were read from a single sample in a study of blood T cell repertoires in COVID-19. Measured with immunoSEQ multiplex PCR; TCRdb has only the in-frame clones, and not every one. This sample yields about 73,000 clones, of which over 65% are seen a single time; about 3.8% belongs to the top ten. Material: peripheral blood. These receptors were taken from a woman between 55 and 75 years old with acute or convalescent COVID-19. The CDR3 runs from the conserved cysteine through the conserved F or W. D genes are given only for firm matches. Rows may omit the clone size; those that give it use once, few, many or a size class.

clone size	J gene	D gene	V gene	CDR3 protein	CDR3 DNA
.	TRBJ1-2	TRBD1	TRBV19	CARVDRAGTPRGYTF	TGTGCCAGGGTTGACAGGGCCGGAACGCCCCGCGGCTACACCTTC
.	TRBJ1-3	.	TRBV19	CASAGFSGNTIYF	TGTGCCAGCGCAGGTTTCTCTGGAAACACCATATATTTT
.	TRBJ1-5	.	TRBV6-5	CASRTTGTGPQHF	TGTGCCAGCAGAACCACAGGTACGGGGCCCCAGCATTTT
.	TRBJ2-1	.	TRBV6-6	CASTKYLRGSYNEQFF	TGTGCCAGCACTAAATACTTGCGGGGTTCCTACAATGAGCAGTTCTTC
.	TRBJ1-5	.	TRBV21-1	CASSKEGGAFQPQHF	TGTGCCAGCAGCAAAGAAGGGGGCGCCTTTCAGCCCCAGCATTTT
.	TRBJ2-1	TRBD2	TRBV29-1	CSATPSGSINEQFF	TGCAGCGCCACCCCCAGCGGGAGTATAAATGAGCAGTTCTTC
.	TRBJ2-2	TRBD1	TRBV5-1	CASSLRTGDTGELFF	TGCGCCAGCAGCTTGCGGACAGGGGACACCGGGGAGCTGTTTTTT
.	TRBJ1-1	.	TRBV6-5	CASSYRDRLQAFF	TGTGCCAGCAGTTACAGAGACAGGCTGCAAGCTTTCTTT
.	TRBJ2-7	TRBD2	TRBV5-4	CASSSPTGTSGIYEQYF	TGTGCCAGCAGCTCGCCCACGGGGACTAGCGGCATCTACGAGCAGTACTTC
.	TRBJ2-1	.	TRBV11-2	CASSLSYVGARGNNEQFF	TGTGCCAGCAGCTTGTCTTATGTGGGAGCTCGAGGCAACAATGAGCAGTTCTTC
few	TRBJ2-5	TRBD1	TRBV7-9	CASSLPQGDPGEETQYF	TGTGCCAGCAGCTTACCCCAGGGGGACCCTGGCGAAGAGACCCAGTACTTC
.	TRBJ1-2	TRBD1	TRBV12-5	CASGLETGLRYTF	TGTGCTAGTGGTTTGGAGACAGGGTTGCGCTACACCTTC
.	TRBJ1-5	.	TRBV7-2	CASSPGFLNQPQHF	TGTGCCAGCAGCCCGGGATTCCTCAATCAGCCCCAGCATTTT
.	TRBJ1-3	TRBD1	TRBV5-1	CASSLLGQAHGNTIYF	TGCGCCAGCAGCTTGTTGGGACAGGCTCATGGAAACACCATATATTTT
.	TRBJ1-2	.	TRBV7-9	CASSPEVQGGGYTF	TGTGCCAGCAGCCCAGAGGTACAGGGTGGTGGCTACACCTTC
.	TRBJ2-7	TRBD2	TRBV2	CASSEKRGGPYEQYF	TGTGCCAGCAGTGAGAAGCGGGGGGGGCCCTACGAGCAGTACTTC
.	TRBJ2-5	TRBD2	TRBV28	CASSPYSPGLAGQETQYF	TGTGCCAGCAGCCCCTACAGCCCGGGACTAGCGGGGCAAGAGACCCAGTACTTC
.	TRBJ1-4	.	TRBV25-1	CASPREVWGELFF	TGTGCTTCGCCCCGCGAGGTCTGGGGGGAACTGTTTTTT
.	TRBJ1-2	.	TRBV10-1	CANHRDPNSYGYTF	TGCGCCAATCACCGCGATCCAAACAGCTATGGCTACACCTTC
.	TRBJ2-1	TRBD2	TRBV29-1	CSVEDLPLLAGAYNEQFF	TGCAGCGTTGAAGATCTCCCCTTGCTAGCGGGAGCTTACAATGAGCAGTTCTTC
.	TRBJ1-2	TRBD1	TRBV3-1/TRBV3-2	CASSQTGGAGGYTF	TGTGCCAGCAGCCAAACAGGGGGCGCAGGTGGCTACACCTTC
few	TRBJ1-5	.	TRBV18	CASSPVGNQPQHF	TGTGCCAGCTCACCCGTAGGCAATCAGCCCCAGCATTTT
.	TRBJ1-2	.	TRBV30	CAHHGRGWGYTF	TGTGCCCACCACGGGAGGGGCTGGGGCTACACCTTC
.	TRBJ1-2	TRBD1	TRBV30	CAWTLPWTGGTGGYTF	TGTGCCTGGACCCTACCATGGACAGGGGGCACGGGAGGCTACACCTTC
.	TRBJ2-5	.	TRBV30	CACASGTQETQYF	TGTGCCTGTGCGAGCGGTACCCAAGAGACCCAGTACTTC
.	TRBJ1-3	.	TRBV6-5	CASSYSPGSGGNTIYF	TGTGCCAGCAGTTACTCTCCAGGGTCAGGCGGAAACACCATATATTTT
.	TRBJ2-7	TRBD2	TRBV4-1	CASSQARTSGSSYEQYF	TGCGCCAGCAGCCAAGCTCGGACTAGCGGGAGCTCCTACGAGCAGTACTTC
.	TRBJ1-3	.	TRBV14	CASSHPRGALSGNTIYF	TGTGCCAGCAGTCATCCAAGAGGAGCCCTCTCTGGAAACACCATATATTTT
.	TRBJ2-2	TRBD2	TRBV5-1	CASSLTSTNTGELFF	TGCGCCAGCAGCCTGACTAGCACGAACACCGGGGAGCTGTTTTTT
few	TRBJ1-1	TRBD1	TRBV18	CASSPPTGQRTEAFF	TGTGCCAGCTCACCACCGACAGGGCAGCGGACTGAAGCTTTCTTT
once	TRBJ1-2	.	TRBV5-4	CASSSPRGQFYGYTF	TGTGCCAGCAGCTCGCCCAGAGGACAGTTCTATGGCTACACCTTC
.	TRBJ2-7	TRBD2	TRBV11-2	CASSWGLAGVYEQYF	TGTGCCAGCAGCTGGGGACTAGCGGGAGTGTACGAGCAGTACTTC
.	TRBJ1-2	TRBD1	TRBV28	CASRRGDRALGYTF	TGTGCCAGCAGGAGGGGGGACAGGGCTTTAGGCTACACCTTC
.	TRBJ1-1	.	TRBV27	CASSLRSRNTEAFF	TGTGCCAGCAGTCTTCGTTCTAGGAACACTGAAGCTTTCTTT
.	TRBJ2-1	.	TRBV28	CASSLPGVLNEQFF	TGTGCCAGCAGTTTACCGGGGGTGCTGAATGAGCAGTTCTTC
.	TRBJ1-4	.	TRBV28	CASSARTATNEKLFF	TGTGCCAGCAGTGCCCGGACAGCAACTAATGAAAAACTGTTTTTT
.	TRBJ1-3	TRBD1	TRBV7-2	CASSPWTGVGNTIYF	TGTGCCAGCAGCCCGTGGACAGGGGTCGGAAACACCATATATTTT
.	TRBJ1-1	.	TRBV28	CASSPSLGGKGTEAFF	TGTGCCAGCAGCCCTAGCTTAGGGGGAAAGGGGACTGAAGCTTTCTTT
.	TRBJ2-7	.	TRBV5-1	CASSLTQGLPPYEQYF	TGCGCCAGCAGCCTCACCCAGGGCCTTCCTCCCTACGAGCAGTACTTC
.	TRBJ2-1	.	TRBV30	CAWSDASFGEQFF	TGTGCCTGGAGTGACGCTAGCTTCGGGGAGCAGTTCTTC